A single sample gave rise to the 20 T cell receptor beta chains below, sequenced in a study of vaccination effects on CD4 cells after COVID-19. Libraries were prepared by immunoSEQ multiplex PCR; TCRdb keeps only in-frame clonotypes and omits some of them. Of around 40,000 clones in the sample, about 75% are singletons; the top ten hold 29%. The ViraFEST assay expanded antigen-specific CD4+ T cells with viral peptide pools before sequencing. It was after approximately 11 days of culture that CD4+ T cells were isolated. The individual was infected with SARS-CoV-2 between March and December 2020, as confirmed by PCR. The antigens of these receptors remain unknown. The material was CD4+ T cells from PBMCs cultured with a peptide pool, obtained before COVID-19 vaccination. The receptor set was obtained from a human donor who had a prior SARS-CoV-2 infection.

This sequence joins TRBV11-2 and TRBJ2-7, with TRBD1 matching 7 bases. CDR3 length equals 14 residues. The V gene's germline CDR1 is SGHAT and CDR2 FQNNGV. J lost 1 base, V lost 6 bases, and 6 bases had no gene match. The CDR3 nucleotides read TGTGCCAGCAGGACCCAGGGGGTATCCTACGAGCAGTACTTC. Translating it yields CASRTQGVSYEQYF.

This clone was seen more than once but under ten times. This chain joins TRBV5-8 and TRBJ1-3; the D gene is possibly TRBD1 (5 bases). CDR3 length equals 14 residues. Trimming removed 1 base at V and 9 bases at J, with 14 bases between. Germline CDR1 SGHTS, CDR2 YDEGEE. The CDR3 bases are TGTGCCAGCAGCTTGAGGGCAGGGAGAGGCACCATATATTTT. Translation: CASSLRAGRGTIYF.

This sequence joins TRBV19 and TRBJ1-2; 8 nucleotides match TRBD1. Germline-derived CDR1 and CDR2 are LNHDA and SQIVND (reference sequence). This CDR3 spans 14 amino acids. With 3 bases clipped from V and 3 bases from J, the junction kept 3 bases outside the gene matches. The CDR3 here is CASSIGQGDYGYTF. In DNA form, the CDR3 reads TGTGCCAGTAGTATTGGACAGGGTGACTATGGCTACACCTTC.

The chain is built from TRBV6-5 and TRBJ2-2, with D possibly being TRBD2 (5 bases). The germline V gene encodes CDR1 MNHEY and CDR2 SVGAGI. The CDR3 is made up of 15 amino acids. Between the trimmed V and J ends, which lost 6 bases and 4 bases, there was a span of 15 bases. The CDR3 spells CASSLLTSSTGELFF. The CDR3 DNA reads TGTGCCAGCAGCCTCCTAACTAGTTCCACCGGGGAGCTGTTTTTT.

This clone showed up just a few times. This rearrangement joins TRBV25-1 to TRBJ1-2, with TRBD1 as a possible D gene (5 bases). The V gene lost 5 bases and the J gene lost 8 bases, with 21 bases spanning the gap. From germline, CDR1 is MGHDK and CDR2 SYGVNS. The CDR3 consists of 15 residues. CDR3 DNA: TGTGCCAGCAGTCCTCACCTCCCAGGGACCTCGGGCTACACCTTC. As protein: CASSPHLPGTSGYTF.

This CDR3 reads CASSTRTGSTVEQYF. Written as DNA, the CDR3 is TGTGCCAGCAGCACGCGCACAGGGTCAACGGTCGAGCAGTACTTC. The chain couples TRBV13 to TRBJ2-7; the D gene is possibly TRBD1 (6 bases). The ends were cut back, 5 bases at V and 6 bases at J, with 20 bases in the middle. From germline, CDR1 is PRHDT and CDR2 FYEKMQ (reference sequence). CDR3 length: 15 residues.

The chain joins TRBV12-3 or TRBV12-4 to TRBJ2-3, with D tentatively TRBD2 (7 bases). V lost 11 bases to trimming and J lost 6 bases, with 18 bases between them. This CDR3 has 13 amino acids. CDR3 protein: CAQRLGGADTQYF. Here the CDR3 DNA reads TGTGCCCAACGGCTGGGGGGGGCGGATACGCAGTATTTT.

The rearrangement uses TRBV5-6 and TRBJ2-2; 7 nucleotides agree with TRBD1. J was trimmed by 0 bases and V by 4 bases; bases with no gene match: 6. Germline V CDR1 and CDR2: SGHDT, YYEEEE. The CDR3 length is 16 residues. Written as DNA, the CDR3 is TGTGCCAGCAGCCGGGTGGGACAGACGAACACCGGGGAGCTGTTTTTT. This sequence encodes CASSRVGQTNTGELFF.

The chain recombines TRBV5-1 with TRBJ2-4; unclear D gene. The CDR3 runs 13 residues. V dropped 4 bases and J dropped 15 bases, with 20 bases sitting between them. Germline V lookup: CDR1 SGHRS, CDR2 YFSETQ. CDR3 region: CASSPPARRFTYF. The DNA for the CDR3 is TGCGCCAGCAGCCCCCCCGCCCGGCGGTTCACGTACTTC.

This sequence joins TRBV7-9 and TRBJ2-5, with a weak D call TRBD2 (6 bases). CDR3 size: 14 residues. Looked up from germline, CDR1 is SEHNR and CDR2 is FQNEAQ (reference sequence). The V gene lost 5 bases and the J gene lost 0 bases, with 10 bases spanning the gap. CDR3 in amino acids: CASSPRLDQETQYF. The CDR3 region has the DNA TGTGCCAGCAGCCCCAGACTAGACCAAGAGACCCAGTACTTC.

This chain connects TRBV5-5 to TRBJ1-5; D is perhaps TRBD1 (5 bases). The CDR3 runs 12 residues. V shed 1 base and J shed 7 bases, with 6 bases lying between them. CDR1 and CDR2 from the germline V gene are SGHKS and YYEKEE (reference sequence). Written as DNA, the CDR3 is TGTGCCAGCAGCTTGTGGGGGCAGCCCCAGCATTTT. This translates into CASSLWGQPQHF.

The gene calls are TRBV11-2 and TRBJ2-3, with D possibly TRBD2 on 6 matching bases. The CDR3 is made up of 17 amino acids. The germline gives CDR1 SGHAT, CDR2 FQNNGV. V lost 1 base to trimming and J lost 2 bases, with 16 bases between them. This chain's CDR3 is CASSLAPAGTNTDTQYF. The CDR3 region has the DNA TGTGCCAGCAGCTTAGCCCCTGCGGGGACCAACACAGATACGCAGTATTTT.

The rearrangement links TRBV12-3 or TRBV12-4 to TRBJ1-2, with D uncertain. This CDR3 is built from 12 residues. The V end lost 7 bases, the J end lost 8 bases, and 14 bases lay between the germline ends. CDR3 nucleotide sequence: TGTGCCAGCAACTCAGTCGGGAGGGGCTACACCTTC. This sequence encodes CASNSVGRGYTF.

The CDR3 reads CASSQGSFSGNTIYF. In DNA form, the CDR3 reads TGTGCCAGCAGTCAAGGGTCCTTCTCTGGAAACACCATATATTTT. The J gene is TRBJ1-3, the V gene TRBV28; no clear D. This CDR3 is built from 15 residues. CDR1 and CDR2 (germline): MDHEN, SYDVKM. V lost 5 bases and J 0 bases, leaving 11 bases between the germline ends.

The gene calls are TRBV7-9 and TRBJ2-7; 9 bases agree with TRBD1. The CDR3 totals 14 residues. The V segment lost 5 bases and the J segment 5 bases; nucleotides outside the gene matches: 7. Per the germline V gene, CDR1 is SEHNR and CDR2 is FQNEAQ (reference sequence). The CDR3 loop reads CASSTNRGPHEQYF. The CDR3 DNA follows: TGTGCCAGCAGCACGAACAGGGGGCCCCACGAGCAGTACTTC.

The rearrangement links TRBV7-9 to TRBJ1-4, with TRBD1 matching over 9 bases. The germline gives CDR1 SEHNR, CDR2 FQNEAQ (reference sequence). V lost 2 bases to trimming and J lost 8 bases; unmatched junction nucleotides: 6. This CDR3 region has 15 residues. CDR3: CASSLHTGGSEKLFF. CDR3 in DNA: TGTGCCAGCAGCTTACACACAGGGGGCTCGGAAAAACTGTTTTTT.

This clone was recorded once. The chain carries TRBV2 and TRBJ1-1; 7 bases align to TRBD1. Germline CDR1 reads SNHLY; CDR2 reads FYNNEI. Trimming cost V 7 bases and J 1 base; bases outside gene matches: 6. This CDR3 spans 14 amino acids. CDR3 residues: CASTRGQPNTEAFF. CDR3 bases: TGTGCCAGCACCCGGGGACAGCCGAACACTGAAGCTTTCTTT.

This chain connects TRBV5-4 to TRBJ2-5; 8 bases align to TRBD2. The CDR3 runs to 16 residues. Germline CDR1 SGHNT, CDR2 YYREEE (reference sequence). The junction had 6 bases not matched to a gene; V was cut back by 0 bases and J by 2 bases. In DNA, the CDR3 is TGTGCCAGCAGCTTGGGGATAGCGGGGCCACAAGAGACCCAGTACTTC. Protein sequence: CASSLGIAGPQETQYF. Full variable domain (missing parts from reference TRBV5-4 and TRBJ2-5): ETGVTQSPTHLIKTRGQQVTLRCSSQSGHNTVSWYQQALGQGPQFIFQYYREEENGRGNFPPRFSGLQFPNYSSELNVNALELDDSALYLCASSLGIAGPQETQYFGPGTRLLVL.

CDR3 in amino acids: CSARTGNTIYF. The CDR3 region has the DNA TGCAGTGCTAGGACTGGAAACACCATATATTTT. The rearrangement uses TRBV20-1 and TRBJ1-3; D unclear. The V and J ends lost 3 bases and 2 bases respectively, with 2 bases between them. The CDR3 is made up of 11 amino acids. The germline CDR1 and CDR2 sequences are DFQATT and SNEGSKA (reference sequence).

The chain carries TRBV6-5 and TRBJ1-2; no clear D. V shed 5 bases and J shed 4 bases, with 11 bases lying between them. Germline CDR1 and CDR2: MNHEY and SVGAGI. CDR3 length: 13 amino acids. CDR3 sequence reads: CASSRDGGYGYTF. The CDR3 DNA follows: TGTGCCAGCAGTAGAGACGGTGGCTATGGCTACACCTTC.